The clone carrying this TCR beta chain was seen only a few times. The target antigen is unknown. The sample belongs to a study of T cell responses to AZD1222 COVID-19 vaccine. Study-level points and caveats: Among those given AZD1222, only 5 to 7 were seropositive at baseline. Vaccine-associated CD4 TCRs ranged over spike, dominating at 160-218 and 743-854. The sample set comprised mostly white British donors with more females, and clonal diversity was possibly underestimated.

The table came from immunoSEQ multiplex PCR; TCRdb's copy has only in-frame clones and leaves some out. Of 150,000 to 200,000 clones detected, 87% appear once; the ten largest clones hold about 3%. The CDR3 has 15 residues. Trimming took 0 bases from V and 3 from J, leaving 9 bases between them. Germline CDR1 and CDR2: LGHDT and YNNKEL (reference sequence). The chain couples TRBV3-1 (or the pseudogene TRBV3-2) to TRBJ2-1; D might be TRBD2 (5 bases). The origin of this receptor is an adult in good health. Here the sequenced sample was peripheral blood, taken on day 0 of AZD1222 vaccination. The CDR3 sequence: CASSQDLGVYNEQFF. The DNA of the CDR3 is TGTGCCAGCAGCCAAGATCTCGGGGTCTACAATGAGCAGTTCTTC.